This paragraph covers one T cell receptor beta chain sequence. The data belong to a study of cytomegalovirus exposure and HLA in healthy donors. V dropped 0 bases and J dropped 4 bases, with 5 bases sitting between them. The CDR3 has 13 residues. CDR1 and CDR2 (germline): SGHRS, YFSETQ. A multiplex PCR was run with 60 Vbeta primers and 13 Jbeta primers. The data were produced by immunoSEQ multiplex PCR, yet TCRdb's version contains in-frame clones alone and is incomplete. The data show roughly 200,000 clones, more than 65% seen once. The sequence came from a female donor in good health and CMV-seronegative. The chain carries TRBV5-1 and TRBJ2-1; D call uncertain. The sample comprised PBMCs. The CDR3 DNA reads as TGCGCCAGCAGCTTGGGAGCGTACAATGAGCAGTTCTTC. Protein sequence: CASSLGAYNEQFF.